This TCR beta chain came from a study of blood T cell repertoires in COVID-19. Across the whole study: COVID-19 samples collected from the United States, Italy and Spain covered acute and convalescent phases.

V gave up 1 base and J gave up 7 bases, with 13 bases separating them. Germline lookup yields CDR1 LGHNA and CDR2 YSLEER. CDR3 length: 15 residues. Produced via immunoSEQ multiplex PCR; TCRdb's table is partial and in-frame only. The sample consists of a few hundred thousand clones, about 86% of them appearing once. Researchers sorted participants into cohorts using their self-reported clinical history. This TCR was recovered from a woman between 35 and 50 years old with acute COVID-19. Source material: PBMCs or T cells enriched from blood (not recorded which). The chain joins TRBV4-3 to TRBJ1-4; D possibly corresponds to TRBD1 (5 bases). CDR3 DNA sequence: TGCGCCAGCAGCCAAGCGCGAGGACATGGTGAAAAACTGTTTTTT. It translates to CASSQARGHGEKLFF.